Shown below are 3 T cell receptor beta chains from a single sample sequenced in a study of T cells in Graves' hyperthyroidism and ophthalmopathy. The source material, RNA transcripts, was used to amplify TCR beta CDR3 regions. RT-PCR in the first round (using the HTBI primer set) targeted the TCR CDR3. TCRdb re-analysed the multiplex PCR reads in MiXCR, keeping a single row per CDR3 protein. This table holds hundreds of thousands of distinct CDR3 sequences, roughly 25% found once. Material for sequencing was blood. The receptors come from a man in his fifties with Graves' hyperthyroidism.

This chain joins TRBV19 and TRBJ2-7, with D perhaps matching TRBD1 (6 bases). V lost 3 bases and J lost 3, with 12 bases in between. Germline CDR1 LNHDA, CDR2 SQIVND (reference sequence). CDR3 size: 14 residues. Here the CDR3 DNA reads TGTGCCAGTAGTATCAGCACAGGGTACTACGAGCAGTACTTC. Its protein product is CASSISTGYYEQYF.

The chain combines TRBV24-1 with TRBJ2-1; unclear D gene. This CDR3 has 11 amino acids. Germline values: CDR1 KGHDR, CDR2 SFDVKD. V shed 4 bases and J shed 10 bases, with 7 bases lying between them. Here the CDR3 reads CATSERLEQFF. The CDR3 DNA reads as TGTGCCACCAGTGAGAGGTTAGAGCAGTTCTTC.

This clonotype was seen more than once but under ten times. J is TRBJ2-2 and V is TRBV20-1; D is possibly TRBD1 or TRBD2 (5 bases each). V lost 2 bases, J lost 9 bases, and 10 bases lay in between. From germline, CDR1 is DFQATT and CDR2 SNEGSKA (reference sequence). The CDR3 length is 12 residues. DNA for the CDR3: TGCAGTGCTAGACCGGGGACCCGGGAGCTGTTTTTT. It translates to CSARPGTRELFF.